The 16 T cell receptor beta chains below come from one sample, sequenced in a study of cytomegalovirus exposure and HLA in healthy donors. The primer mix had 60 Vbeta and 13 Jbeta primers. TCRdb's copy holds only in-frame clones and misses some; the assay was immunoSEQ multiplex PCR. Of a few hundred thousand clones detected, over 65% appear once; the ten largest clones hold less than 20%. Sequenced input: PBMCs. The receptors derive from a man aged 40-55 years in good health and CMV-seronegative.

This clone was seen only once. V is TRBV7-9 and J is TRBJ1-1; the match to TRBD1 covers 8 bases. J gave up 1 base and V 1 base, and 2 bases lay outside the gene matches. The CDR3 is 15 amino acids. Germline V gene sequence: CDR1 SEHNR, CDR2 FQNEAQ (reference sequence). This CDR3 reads CASSLVTGANTEAFF. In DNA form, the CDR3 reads TGTGCCAGCAGCTTAGTGACAGGGGCGAACACTGAAGCTTTCTTT.

The CDR3 DNA reads as TGTGCCAGCAGTTACTCAACAGCTAATGAAAAACTGTTTTTT. Its translation: CASSYSTANEKLFF. V and J are TRBV6-5 and TRBJ1-4; no reliable D call. The CDR3 runs 14 residues. Germline-derived CDR1 and CDR2 are MNHEY and SVGAGI. The germline V and J ends were trimmed by 0 bases and 3 bases, with 5 bases remaining between them.

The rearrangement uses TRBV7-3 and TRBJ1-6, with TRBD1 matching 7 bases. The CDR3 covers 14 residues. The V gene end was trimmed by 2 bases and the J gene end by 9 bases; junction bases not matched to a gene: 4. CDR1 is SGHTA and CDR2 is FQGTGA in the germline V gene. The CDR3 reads CASSLGQEGSPLHF. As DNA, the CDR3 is TGTGCCAGCAGCTTAGGACAGGAGGGTTCACCCCTCCACTTT. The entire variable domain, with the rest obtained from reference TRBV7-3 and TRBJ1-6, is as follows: GAGVSQTPSNKVTEKGKYVELRCDPISGHTALYWYRQSLGQGPEFLIYFQGTGAADDSGLPNDRFFAVRPEGSVSTLKIQRTERGDSAVYLCASSLGQEGSPLHFGNGTRLTVT.

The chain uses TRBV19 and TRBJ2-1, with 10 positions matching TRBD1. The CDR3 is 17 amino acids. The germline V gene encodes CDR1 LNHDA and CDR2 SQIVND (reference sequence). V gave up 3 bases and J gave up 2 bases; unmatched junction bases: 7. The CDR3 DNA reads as TGTGCCAGTAGTATGCGGACAGGGGGGGACACCTACAATGAGCAGTTCTTC. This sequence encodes CASSMRTGGDTYNEQFF.

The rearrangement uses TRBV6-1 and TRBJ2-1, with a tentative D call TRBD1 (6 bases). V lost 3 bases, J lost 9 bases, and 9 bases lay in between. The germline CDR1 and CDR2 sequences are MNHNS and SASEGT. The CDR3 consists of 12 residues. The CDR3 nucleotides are TGTGCCAGCAGTGACAGGGGATTTGAGCAGTTCTTC. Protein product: CASSDRGFEQFF.

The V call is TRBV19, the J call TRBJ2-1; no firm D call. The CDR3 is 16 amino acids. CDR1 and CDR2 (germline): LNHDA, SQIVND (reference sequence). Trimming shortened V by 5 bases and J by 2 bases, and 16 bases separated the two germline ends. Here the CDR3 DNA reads TGTGCCAGTAGTCTCCGGTCCCAGGCACCCTACAATGAGCAGTTCTTC. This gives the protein CASSLRSQAPYNEQFF. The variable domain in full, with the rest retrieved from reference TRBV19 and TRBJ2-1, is DGGITQSPKYLFRKEGQNVTLSCEQNLNHDAMYWYRQDPGQGLRLIYYSQIVNDFQKGDIAEGYSVSREKKESFPLTVTSAQKNPTAFYLCASSLRSQAPYNEQFFGPGTRLTVL.

CDR3 region: CASSLSTGSYEQYF. The CDR3 nucleotides read TGTGCCAGCAGTTTATCTACCGGTTCCTACGAGCAGTACTTC. The J gene is TRBJ2-7, the V gene TRBV27; D is ambiguous. CDR3 length equals 14 residues. The germline V gene has CDR1 MNHEY and CDR2 SMNVEV (reference sequence). Trimming cost V 0 bases and J 1 base, with 7 bases left between them.

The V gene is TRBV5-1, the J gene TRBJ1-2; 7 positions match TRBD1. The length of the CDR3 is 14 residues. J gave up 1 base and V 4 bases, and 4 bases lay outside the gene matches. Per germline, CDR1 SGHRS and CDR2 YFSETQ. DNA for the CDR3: TGCGCCAGCAGCCCGGGGACAGTTAACTATGGCTACACCTTC. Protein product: CASSPGTVNYGYTF.

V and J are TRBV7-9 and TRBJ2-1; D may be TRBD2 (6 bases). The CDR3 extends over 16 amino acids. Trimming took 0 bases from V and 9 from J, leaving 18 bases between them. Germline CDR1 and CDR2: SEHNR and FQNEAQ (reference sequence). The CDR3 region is CASSLALSAEGSEQFF. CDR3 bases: TGTGCCAGCAGCTTAGCCCTCTCGGCGGAGGGAAGTGAGCAGTTCTTC.

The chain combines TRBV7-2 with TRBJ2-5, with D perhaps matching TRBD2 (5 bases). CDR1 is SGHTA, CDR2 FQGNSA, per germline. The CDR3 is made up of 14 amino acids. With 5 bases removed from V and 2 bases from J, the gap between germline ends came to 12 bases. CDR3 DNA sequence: TGTGCCAGCAGCGGGGAGTGGCTACAAGAGACCCAGTACTTC. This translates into CASSGEWLQETQYF.

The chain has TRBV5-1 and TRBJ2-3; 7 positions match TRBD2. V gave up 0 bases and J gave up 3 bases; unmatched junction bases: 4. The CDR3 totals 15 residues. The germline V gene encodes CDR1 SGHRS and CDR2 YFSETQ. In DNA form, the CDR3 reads TGCGCCAGCAGCTTGGGCCTAGCGGTTACAGATACGCAGTATTTT. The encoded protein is CASSLGLAVTDTQYF. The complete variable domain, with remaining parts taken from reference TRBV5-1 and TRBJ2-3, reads KAGVTQTPRYLIKTRGQQVTLSCSPISGHRSVSWYQQTPGQGLQFLFEYFSETQRNKGNFPGRFSGRQFSNSRSEMNVSTLELGDSALYLCASSLGLAVTDTQYFGPGTRLTVL.

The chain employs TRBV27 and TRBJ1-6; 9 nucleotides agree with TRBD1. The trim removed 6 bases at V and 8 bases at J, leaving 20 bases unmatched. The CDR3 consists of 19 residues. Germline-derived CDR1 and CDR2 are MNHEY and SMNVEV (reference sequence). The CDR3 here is CASRRTGARMGRLDSPLHF. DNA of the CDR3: TGTGCCAGCAGGCGGACAGGGGCGAGAATGGGGCGATTGGATTCACCCCTCCACTTT.

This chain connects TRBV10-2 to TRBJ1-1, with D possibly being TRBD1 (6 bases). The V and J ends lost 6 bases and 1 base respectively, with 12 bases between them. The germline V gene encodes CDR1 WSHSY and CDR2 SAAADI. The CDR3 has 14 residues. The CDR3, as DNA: TGCGCCAGCAGGGAACAGGGCCCGAACACTGAAGCTTTCTTT. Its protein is CASREQGPNTEAFF.

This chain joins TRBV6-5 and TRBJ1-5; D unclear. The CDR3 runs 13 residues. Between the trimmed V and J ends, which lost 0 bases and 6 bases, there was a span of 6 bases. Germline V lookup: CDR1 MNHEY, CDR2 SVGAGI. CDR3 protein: CASSYSRVQPQHF. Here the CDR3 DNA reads TGTGCCAGCAGTTACTCCCGGGTTCAGCCCCAGCATTTT.

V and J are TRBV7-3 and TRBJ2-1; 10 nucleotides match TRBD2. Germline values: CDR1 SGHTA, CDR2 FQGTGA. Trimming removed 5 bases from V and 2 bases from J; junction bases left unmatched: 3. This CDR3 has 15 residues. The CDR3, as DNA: TGTGCCAGCAGCCAACTAGCGGGGCCCTACAATGAGCAGTTCTTC. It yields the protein CASSQLAGPYNEQFF.

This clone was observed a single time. CDR3 amino acids: CASSLSTGGRDEQYF. The CDR3 DNA sequence: TGTGCCAGCAGTTTATCGACAGGGGGTAGGGACGAGCAGTACTTC. The chain uses TRBV28 and TRBJ2-7; 9 nucleotides line up with TRBD1. The trim removed 1 base at V and 5 bases at J, leaving 6 bases unmatched. The CDR3 covers 15 residues. From germline, CDR1 is MDHEN and CDR2 SYDVKM.